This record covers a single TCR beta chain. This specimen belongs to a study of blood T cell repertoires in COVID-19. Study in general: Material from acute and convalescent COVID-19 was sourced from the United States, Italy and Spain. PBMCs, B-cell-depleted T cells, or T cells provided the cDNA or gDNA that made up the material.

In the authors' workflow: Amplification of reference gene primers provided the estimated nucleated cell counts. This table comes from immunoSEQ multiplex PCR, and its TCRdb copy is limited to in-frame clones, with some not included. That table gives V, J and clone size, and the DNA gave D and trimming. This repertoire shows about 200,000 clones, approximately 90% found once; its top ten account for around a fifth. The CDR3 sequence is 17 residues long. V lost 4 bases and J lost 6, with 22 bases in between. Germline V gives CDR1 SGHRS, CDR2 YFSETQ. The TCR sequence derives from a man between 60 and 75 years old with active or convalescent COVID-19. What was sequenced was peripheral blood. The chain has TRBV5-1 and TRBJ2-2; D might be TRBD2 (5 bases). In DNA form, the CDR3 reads TGCGCCAGCAGCCGGGTACGGGGATTCATGATGTCCGGGGAGCTGTTTTTT. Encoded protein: CASSRVRGFMMSGELFF.